This TCR beta chain originates from a study of blood T cells in healthy people across ages. Study-wide points: Per million T cells, TCR beta diversity dropped roughly linearly as age increased. Long-lived and aged donors differed, with more naive CD4+ cells and higher diversity in the long-lived.

The CDR3 extends over 13 amino acids. Germline loops: CDR1 SEHNR, CDR2 FQNEAQ (reference sequence). Deletions cut 6 bases from V and 4 bases from J, with 12 bases between. This clonotype was recorded at least ten times. Its antigen is currently unknown. Each sample provided at least 5 micrograms of extracted total RNA. Primed by a sample-barcoded 5' primer and a J-beta primer mix, a second PCR proceeded for roughly 7 to 12 cycles. Paired-end reads containing CDR3 totaled no fewer than 2.5 million for each sample. TCRdb itself ran the 5' RACE reads through MiXCR, one entry per CDR3 protein. The data show approximately 810,000 distinct CDR3 sequences, with around 28% seen just once and 15% to 20% held by the top ten.

The V gene is TRBV7-9, the J gene TRBJ2-5; D tentatively fits TRBD1 or TRBD2 (6 bases each). This clonotype was sampled from a woman older than 75 in good health. Input material: blood. The CDR3: CASSPGALETQYF. In DNA, the CDR3 is TGTGCCAGCAGTCCGGGGGCTTTAGAGACCCAGTACTTC.